This TCR beta chain was captured in a study of blood T cell repertoires in COVID-19. Across the study: Material from acute and convalescent COVID-19 was sourced from the United States, Italy and Spain. T cells, B-cell-depleted T cells, or PBMCs provided the cDNA or gDNA that served as material.

The germline V gene has CDR1 MDHEN and CDR2 SYDVKM. The CDR3 runs 17 residues. Trimming stripped 3 bases from V and 0 bases from J, with 15 bases between. Study processing details: How many nucleated cells were present was estimated from reference gene primer amplification. Produced via immunoSEQ multiplex PCR; TCRdb's table is partial and in-frame only. Clone size and the V and J calls come from that table; the DNA yielded D and trimming. This sample has over 250,000 clones, with about nine tenths found just once. Sequenced material: peripheral blood. This chain uses TRBV28 with TRBJ2-4; tentative D call: TRBD1 (5 bases). The receptor was derived from a man over 45 with acute or convalescent COVID-19. The CDR3 DNA reads as TGTGCCAGCAGTTTTCCTTGGACAAACCTAGCCAAAAACATTCAGTACTTC. Its protein is CASSFPWTNLAKNIQYF.